This T cell receptor beta chain originates from a study of blood T cell repertoires in COVID-19. Whole-study context: Sites in the United States, Italy and Spain provided acute and convalescent COVID-19 samples. T cells, B-cell-depleted T cells, or PBMCs provided the cDNA or gDNA that served as material.

Authors' analysis steps: Reference gene primer amplification in the assay estimated nucleated cell counts. Only in-frame clones appear in the TCRdb table, and some are missing; sequencing was by immunoSEQ multiplex PCR. V and J calls and clone size are given by that table; D and trimming were obtained from the DNA. Of fewer than 75,000 clones listed, about 92% are singletons. The clonotype comes from a middle-aged man with active COVID-19. Sequenced sample: peripheral blood.

This chain's CDR3 is CASSLAMNTEAFF. In DNA, the CDR3 is TGTGCCAGCAGCTTAGCTATGAACACTGAAGCTTTCTTT. The gene calls are TRBV7-9 and TRBJ1-1; D is undetermined. CDR1 SEHNR and CDR2 FQNEAQ come from the germline V gene (reference sequence). Deletions cut 0 bases from V and 0 bases from J, with 2 bases between. The CDR3 runs to 13 residues.